This paragraph covers one T cell receptor beta chain sequence. It lacks a known antigen. Base qualities are missing; no much larger clone stands one base away. TCRbeta CDR3 regions were amplified from genomic DNA by means of the immunoSEQ Assay, a bias-controlled multiplex PCR. The study's own analysis went as follows. Within the assay, amplification of reference gene primers was used to estimate how many nucleated cells each sample contained. To quantify the absolute abundance of each unique TCRbeta CDR3 rearrangement, sequence reads were collapsed and filtered. For each sample, productive Simpson clonality was calculated by taking the square root of Simpson's diversity index across productive rearrangements. Drawn from immuneACCESS, this table holds only the in-frame rearrangements with V and J called that TCRdb kept. Clones are partly lost; checked studies trace under half to an unresolved V gene and leave the rest unexplained. The V and J calls and clone size were taken over from that table, and D and trimming were inferred from the DNA. This sample holds 250,000 to 350,000 clones; more than 80% were observed only once. The ten largest clones represent approximately 1.2% of the sample.

The sample comes from a study of blood T cell repertoires in COVID-19 (dated by TCRdb to 2019 to 2021). With regard to the full study: Samples covering the acute and convalescent phases of COVID-19 were provided by collaborators in the United States, Italy and Spain. The repertoires were made available in a free public database intended to serve as a resource for research on the immune response to SARS-CoV-2. Where available, HLA class I and class II types were taken from metadata supplied by the sample provider and were not determined by assay-based typing. The material from the prospective study consisted of cDNA or gDNA derived from T cells, B-cell-depleted T cells, or PBMCs. Deeply sampled blood TCRbeta repertoires from subjects exposed to, actively infected with, or recovered from COVID-19 were included in the dataset. The samples were drawn from the first 160 participants of the ongoing ImmuneRACE study and from 1,254 subjects provided by 6 global collaborators. Sample metadata almost always included a de-identified subject ID, COVID-19 status, age in years and sex. The study at large found these results: The amount of clinical and demographic metadata varied by source and participant and was provided uncurated.

In the prospective study, participants were about 18 to 95 years old, resided in 24 geographic areas of the United States, and were enrolled through a virtual design. In the prospective study, cohorts were assigned on the basis of participant-reported clinical history obtained from a screening survey and a study questionnaire. ImmuneRACE Cohort 3 recovered participants were defined by two consecutive negative NP/OP PCR tests, healthcare professional clearance, or symptom resolution. In the prospective study, mobile phlebotomists collected whole blood, serum and a nasopharyngeal or oropharyngeal swab from each participant. Participants in the prospective study had the option to provide additional blood draws and questionnaires over a roughly two-month period. Prospective study blood samples were shipped either frozen or at room temperature before DNA extraction. CDR1 SGHTA and CDR2 FQGNSA are derived from the germline V gene. V is shortened by 3 bases, J by 5 bases, and the region joining them spans 13 bases. The CDR3 measures 14 amino acids from cysteine to phenylalanine. The only DNA kept is the CDR3, 42 bases in frame from the first base.

The origin of this receptor is a woman aged 25 to 45 who had recovered from COVID-19. This chain is built from TRBV7-2 and TRBJ1-1; the D gene lacks a confident call. Sequencing was done on a sample of PBMCs or T cells enriched from blood (not recorded which). The DNA sequence follows: TGTGCCAGCAGCTTGATAGTAACGGGGACTGAAGCTTTCTTT. Its amino acids are CASSLIVTGTEAFF.